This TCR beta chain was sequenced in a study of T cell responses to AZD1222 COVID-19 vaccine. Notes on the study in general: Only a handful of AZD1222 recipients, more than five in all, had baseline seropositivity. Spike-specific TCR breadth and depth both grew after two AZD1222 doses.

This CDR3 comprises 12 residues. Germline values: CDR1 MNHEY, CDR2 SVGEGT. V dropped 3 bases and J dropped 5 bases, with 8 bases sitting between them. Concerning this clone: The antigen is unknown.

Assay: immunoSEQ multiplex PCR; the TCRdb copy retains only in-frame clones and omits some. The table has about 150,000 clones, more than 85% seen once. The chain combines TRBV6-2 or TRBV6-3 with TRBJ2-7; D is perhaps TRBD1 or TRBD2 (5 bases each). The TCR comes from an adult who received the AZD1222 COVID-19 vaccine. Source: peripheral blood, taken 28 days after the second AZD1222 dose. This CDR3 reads CASSYLGDEQYF. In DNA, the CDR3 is TGTGCCAGCAGTTATTTGGGGGACGAGCAGTACTTC.